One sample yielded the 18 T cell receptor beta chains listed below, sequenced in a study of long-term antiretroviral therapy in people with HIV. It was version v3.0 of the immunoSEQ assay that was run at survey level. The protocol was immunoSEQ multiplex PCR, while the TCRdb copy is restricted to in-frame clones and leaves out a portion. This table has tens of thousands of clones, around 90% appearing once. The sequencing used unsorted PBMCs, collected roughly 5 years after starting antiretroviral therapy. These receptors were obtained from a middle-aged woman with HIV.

CDR3 bases: TGTGCCAGTAGTATACCCCTCGGGACAGGACACCATGGCTACACCTTC. It is translated as CASSIPLGTGHHGYTF. The rearrangement joins TRBV19 to TRBJ1-2, with TRBD1 identical over 8 bases. The CDR3 contains 16 residues. Germline V gene lookup returns CDR1 LNHDA and CDR2 SQIVND (reference sequence). The junction had 11 bases not matched to a gene; V was cut back by 2 bases and J by 6 bases. The whole variable domain, remainder taken from reference TRBV19 and TRBJ1-2, is DGGITQSPKYLFRKEGQNVTLSCEQNLNHDAMYWYRQDPGQGLRLIYYSQIVNDFQKGDIAEGYSVSREKKESFPLTVTSAQKNPTAFYLCASSIPLGTGHHGYTFGSGTRLTVV.

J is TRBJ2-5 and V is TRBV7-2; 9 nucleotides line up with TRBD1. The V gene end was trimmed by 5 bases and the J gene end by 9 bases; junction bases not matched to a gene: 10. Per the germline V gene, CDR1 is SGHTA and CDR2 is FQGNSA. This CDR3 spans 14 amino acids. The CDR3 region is CASSAWTGELAQYF. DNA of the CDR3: TGTGCCAGCAGCGCGTGGACAGGGGAGTTAGCCCAGTACTTC.

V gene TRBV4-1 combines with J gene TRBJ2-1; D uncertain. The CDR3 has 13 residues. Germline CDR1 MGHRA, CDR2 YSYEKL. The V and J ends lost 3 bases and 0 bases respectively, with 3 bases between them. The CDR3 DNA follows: TGCGCCAGCAGCCAGAGCTCCTACAATGAGCAGTTCTTC. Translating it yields CASSQSSYNEQFF.

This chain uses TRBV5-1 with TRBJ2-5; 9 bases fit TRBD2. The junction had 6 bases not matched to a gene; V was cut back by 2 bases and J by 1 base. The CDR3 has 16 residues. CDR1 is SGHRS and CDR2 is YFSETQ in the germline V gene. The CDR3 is CASSFGAGGSQETQYF. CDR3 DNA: TGCGCCAGCAGCTTCGGGGCGGGAGGGTCCCAAGAGACCCAGTACTTC.

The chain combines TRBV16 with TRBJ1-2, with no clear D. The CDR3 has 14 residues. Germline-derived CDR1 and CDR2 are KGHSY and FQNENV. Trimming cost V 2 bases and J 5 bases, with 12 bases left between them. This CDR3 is CASSQEGPTYGYTF. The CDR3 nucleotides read TGTGCCAGCAGCCAAGAAGGGCCGACGTATGGCTACACCTTC.

Here the CDR3 DNA reads TGTGCCAGTAGTGAAAAAACAGGGTGGGATGAAAAACTGTTTTTT. Residues: CASSEKTGWDEKLFF. This chain links TRBV19 with TRBJ1-4, with D tentatively TRBD1 (6 bases). The CDR3 covers 15 residues. V shed 5 bases and J shed 6 bases, with 16 bases lying between them. The germline V gene has CDR1 LNHDA and CDR2 SQIVND (reference sequence).

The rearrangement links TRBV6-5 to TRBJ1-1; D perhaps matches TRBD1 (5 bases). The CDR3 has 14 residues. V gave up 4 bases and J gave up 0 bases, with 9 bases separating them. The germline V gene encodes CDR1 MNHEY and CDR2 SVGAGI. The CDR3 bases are TGTGCCAGCAGTTGGGAGGGGTTGAACACTGAAGCTTTCTTT. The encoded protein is CASSWEGLNTEAFF.

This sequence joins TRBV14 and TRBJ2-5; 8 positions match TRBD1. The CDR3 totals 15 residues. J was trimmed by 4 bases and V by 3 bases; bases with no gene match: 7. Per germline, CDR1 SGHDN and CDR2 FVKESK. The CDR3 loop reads CASSHSQGARETQYF. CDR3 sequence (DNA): TGTGCCAGCAGCCATTCCCAGGGGGCCAGAGAGACCCAGTACTTC.

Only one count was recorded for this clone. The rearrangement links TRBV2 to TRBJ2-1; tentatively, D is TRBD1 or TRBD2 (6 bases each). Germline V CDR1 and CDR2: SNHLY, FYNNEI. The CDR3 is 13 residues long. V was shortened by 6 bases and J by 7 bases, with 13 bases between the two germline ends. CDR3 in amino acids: CASRGGRLNEQFF. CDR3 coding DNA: TGTGCCAGCAGGGGGGGCAGGCTAAATGAGCAGTTCTTC. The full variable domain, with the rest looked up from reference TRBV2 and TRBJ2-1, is EPEVTQTPSHQVTQMGQEVILRCVPISNHLYFYWYRQILGQKVEFLVSFYNNEISEKSEIFDDQFSVERPDGSNFTLKIRSTKLEDSAMYFCASRGGRLNEQFFGPGTRLTVL.

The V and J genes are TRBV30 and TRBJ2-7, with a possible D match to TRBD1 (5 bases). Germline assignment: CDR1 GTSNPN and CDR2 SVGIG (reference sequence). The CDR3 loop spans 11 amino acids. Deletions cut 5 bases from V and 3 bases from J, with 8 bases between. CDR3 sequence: CAWDRSYEQYF. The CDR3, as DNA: TGTGCCTGGGACAGAAGCTACGAGCAGTACTTC.

The CDR3 nucleotides read TGTGCCAGCAGCGACCTTCGGGGGGGCAGGCACACTGAAGCTTTCTTT. It encodes CASSDLRGGRHTEAFF. The rearrangement uses TRBV4-2 and TRBJ1-1; weak D call: TRBD1 (6 bases). The CDR3 loop spans 16 amino acids. The V gene's germline CDR1 is LGHNA and CDR2 YNFKEQ. V was clipped by 5 bases and J by 3 bases, with 19 bases between them.

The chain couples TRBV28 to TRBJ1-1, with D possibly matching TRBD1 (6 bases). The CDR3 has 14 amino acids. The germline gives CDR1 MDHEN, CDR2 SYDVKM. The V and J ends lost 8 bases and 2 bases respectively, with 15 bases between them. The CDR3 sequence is CASFLGGGNTEAFF. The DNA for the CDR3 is TGTGCCAGCTTTTTGGGGGGCGGAAACACTGAAGCTTTCTTT. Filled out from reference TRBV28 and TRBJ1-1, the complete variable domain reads DVKVTQSSRYLVKRTGEKVFLECVQDMDHENMFWYRQDPGLGLRLIYFSYDVKMKEKGDIPEGYSVSREKKERFSLILESASTNQTSMYLCASFLGGGNTEAFFGQGTRLTVV.

The chain's CDR3 is CSVVPGTSATDTQYF. DNA for the CDR3: TGCAGCGTTGTACCCGGGACTAGCGCCACAGATACGCAGTATTTT. The rearrangement links TRBV29-1 to TRBJ2-3; 10 bases map to TRBD2. The V segment lost 4 bases and the J segment 2 bases; nucleotides outside the gene matches: 6. Germline-derived CDR1 and CDR2 are SQVTM and ANQGSEA. This CDR3 comprises 15 residues.

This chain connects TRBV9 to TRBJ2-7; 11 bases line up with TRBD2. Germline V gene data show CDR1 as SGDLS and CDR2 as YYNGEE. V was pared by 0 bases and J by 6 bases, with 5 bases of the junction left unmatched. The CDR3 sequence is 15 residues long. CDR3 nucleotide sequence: TGTGCCAGCAGCGTAGGGAGGACTAGCGGGTCCGAGCAGTACTTC. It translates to CASSVGRTSGSEQYF.

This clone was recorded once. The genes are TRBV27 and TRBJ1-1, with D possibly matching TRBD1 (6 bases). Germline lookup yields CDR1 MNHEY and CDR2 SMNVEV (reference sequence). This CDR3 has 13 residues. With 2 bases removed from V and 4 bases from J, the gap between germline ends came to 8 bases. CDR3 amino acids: CASSLIGGTEAFF. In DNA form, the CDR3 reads TGTGCCAGCAGTTTAATAGGGGGCACTGAAGCTTTCTTT.

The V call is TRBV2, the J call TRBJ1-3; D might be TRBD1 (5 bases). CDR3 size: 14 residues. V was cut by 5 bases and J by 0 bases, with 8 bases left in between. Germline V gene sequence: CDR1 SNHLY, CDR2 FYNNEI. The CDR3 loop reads CASSWGSSGNTIYF. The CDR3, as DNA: TGTGCCAGCAGTTGGGGGTCCTCTGGAAACACCATATATTTT. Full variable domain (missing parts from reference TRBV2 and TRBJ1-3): EPEVTQTPSHQVTQMGQEVILRCVPISNHLYFYWYRQILGQKVEFLVSFYNNEISEKSEIFDDQFSVERPDGSNFTLKIRSTKLEDSAMYFCASSWGSSGNTIYFGEGSWLTVV.

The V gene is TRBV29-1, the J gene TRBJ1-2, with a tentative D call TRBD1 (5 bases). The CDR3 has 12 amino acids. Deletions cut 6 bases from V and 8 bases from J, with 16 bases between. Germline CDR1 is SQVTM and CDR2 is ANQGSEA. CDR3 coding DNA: TGCAGCGTGTGGGAGGGGATATCGGGCTACACCTTC. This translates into CSVWEGISGYTF.

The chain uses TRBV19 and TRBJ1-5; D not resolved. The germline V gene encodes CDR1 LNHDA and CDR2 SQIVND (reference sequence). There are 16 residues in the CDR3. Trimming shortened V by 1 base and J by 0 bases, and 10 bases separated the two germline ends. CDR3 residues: CASSIVPAYSNQPQHF. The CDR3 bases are TGTGCCAGTAGTATAGTTCCCGCTTATAGCAATCAGCCCCAGCATTTT.